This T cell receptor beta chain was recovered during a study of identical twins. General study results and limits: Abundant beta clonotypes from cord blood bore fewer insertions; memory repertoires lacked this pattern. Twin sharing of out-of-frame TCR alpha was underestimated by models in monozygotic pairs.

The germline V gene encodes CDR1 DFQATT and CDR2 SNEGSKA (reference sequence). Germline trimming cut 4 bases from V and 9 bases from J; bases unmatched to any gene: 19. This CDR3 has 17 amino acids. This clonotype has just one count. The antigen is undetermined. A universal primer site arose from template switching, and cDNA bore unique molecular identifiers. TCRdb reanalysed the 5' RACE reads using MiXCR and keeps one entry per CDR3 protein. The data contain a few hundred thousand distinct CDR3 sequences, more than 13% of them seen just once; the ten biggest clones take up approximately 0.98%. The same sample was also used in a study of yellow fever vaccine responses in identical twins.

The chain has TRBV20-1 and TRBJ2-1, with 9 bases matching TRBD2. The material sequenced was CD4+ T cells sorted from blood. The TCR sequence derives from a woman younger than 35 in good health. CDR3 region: CSAINTALAGPRGEQFF. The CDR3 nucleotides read TGCAGTGCTATCAACACCGCCCTAGCGGGACCTCGCGGTGAGCAGTTCTTC.